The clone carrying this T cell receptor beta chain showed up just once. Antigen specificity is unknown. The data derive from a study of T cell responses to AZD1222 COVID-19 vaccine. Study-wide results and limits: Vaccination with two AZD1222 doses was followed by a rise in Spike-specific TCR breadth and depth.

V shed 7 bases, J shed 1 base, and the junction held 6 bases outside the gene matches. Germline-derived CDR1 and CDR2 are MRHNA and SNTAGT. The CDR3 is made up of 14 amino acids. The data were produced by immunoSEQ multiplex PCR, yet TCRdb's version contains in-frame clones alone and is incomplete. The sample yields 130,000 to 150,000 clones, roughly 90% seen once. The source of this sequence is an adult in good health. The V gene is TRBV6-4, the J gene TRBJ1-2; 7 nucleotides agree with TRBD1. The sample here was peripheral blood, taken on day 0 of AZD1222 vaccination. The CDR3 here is CASKRDSLNYGYTF. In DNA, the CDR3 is TGTGCCAGCAAACGGGACAGCCTTAACTATGGCTACACCTTC.